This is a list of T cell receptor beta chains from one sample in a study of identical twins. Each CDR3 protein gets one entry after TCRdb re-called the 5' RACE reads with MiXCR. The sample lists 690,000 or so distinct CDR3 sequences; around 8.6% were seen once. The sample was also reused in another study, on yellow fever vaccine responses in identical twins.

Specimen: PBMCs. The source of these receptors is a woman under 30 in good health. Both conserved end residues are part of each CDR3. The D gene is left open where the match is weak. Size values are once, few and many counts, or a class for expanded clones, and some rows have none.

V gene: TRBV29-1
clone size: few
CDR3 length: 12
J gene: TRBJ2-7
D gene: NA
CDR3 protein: CSVDGLAGEQYF
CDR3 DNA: TGCAGCGTTGATGGGCTAGCTGGGGAGCAGTACTTC

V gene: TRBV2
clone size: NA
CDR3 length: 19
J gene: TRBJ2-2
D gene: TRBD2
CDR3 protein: CAISGTSGGADPNTGELFF
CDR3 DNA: TGTGCCATCAGCGGGACTAGCGGGGGGGCTGACCCGAACACCGGGGAGCTGTTTTTT

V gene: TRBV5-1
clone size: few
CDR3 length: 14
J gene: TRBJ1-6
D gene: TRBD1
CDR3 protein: CASSSDRERSPLHF
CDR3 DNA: TGCGCCAGCAGCTCGGACAGGGAACGTTCACCCCTCCACTTT

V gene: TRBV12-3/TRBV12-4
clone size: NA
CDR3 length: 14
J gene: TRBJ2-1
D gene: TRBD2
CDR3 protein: CASSPTSPYNEQFF
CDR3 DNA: TGTGCCAGCAGCCCGACTAGCCCCTACAATGAGCAGTTCTTC

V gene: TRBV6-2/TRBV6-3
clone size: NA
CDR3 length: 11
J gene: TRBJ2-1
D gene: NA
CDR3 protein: CASSYSSEQFF
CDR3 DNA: TGTGCCAGCAGTTACTCGAGTGAGCAGTTCTTC

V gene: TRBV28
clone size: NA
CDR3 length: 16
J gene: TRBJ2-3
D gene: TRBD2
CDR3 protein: CASSPTERDVADTQYF
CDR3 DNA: TGTGCCAGCAGTCCCACGGAGCGGGACGTCGCAGATACGCAGTATTTT

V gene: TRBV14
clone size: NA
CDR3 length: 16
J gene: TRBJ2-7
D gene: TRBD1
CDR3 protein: CASSQDLQGIPYEQYF
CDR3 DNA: TGTGCCAGCAGCCAAGATTTACAGGGGATCCCCTACGAGCAGTACTTC

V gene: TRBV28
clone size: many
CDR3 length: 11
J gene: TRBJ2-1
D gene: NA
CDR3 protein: CASSLFGEQFF
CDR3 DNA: TGTGCCAGCAGTTTATTCGGGGAGCAGTTCTTC

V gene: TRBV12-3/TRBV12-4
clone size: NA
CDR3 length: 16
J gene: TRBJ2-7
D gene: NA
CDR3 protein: CASSFGRALLTYEQYF
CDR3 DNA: TGTGCCAGCAGTTTCGGTAGGGCCTTACTTACCTACGAGCAGTACTTC

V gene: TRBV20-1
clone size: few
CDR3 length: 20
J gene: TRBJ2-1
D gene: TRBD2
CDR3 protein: CSARAGTSGGSGAPYNEQFF
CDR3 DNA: TGCAGTGCTAGAGCGGGGACTAGCGGGGGGAGTGGTGCCCCCTACAATGAGCAGTTCTTC

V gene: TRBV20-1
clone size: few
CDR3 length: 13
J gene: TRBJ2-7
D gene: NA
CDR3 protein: CSAISGAGYEQYF
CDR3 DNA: TGCAGTGCTATTTCCGGGGCGGGCTACGAGCAGTACTTC

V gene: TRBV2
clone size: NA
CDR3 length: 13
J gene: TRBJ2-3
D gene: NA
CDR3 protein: CASHRDHTDTQYF
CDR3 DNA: TGTGCCAGTCACCGGGACCACACAGATACGCAGTATTTT

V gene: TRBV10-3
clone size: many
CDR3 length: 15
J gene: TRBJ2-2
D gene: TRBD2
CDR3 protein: CAINRSGKNTGELFF
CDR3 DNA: TGTGCCATCAACCGCAGCGGGAAGAACACCGGGGAGCTGTTTTTT

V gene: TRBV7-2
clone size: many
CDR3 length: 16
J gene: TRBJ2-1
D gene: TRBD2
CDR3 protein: CASSWSSGAYDNEQFF
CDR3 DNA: TGTGCCAGCAGCTGGTCTAGCGGGGCATATGACAATGAGCAGTTCTTC

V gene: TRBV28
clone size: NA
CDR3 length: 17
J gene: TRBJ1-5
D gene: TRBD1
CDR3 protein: CASSPTRGQGIHQPQHF
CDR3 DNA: TGTGCCAGCAGTCCCACCCGGGGACAGGGGATACATCAGCCCCAGCATTTT

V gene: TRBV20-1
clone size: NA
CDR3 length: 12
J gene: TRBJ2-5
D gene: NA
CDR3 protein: CSARAYQETQYF
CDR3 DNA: TGCAGTGCTAGAGCCTATCAAGAGACCCAGTACTTC

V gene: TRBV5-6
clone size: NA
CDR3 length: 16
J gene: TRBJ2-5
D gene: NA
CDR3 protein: CASTPTGMAGQETQYF
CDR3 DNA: TGTGCCAGCACCCCCACCGGCATGGCAGGGCAAGAGACCCAGTACTTC

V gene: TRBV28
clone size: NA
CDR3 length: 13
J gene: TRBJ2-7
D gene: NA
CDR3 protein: CASRLTGIYEQYF
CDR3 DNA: TGTGCCAGCAGGCTGACAGGTATCTACGAGCAGTACTTC

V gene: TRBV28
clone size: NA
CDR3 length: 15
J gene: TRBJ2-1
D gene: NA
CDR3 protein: CASTLQFASGNEQFF
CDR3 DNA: TGTGCCAGCACCCTTCAGTTCGCTTCGGGGAATGAGCAGTTCTTC

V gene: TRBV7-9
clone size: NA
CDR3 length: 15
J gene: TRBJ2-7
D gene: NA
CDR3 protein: CASSLNGAVVYEQYF
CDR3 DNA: TGTGCCAGCAGCTTAAATGGGGCGGTGGTCTACGAGCAGTACTTC

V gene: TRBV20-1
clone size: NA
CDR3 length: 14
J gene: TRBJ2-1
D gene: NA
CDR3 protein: CSASSRLLGNEQFF
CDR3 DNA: TGCAGTGCTAGTTCCCGGCTACTGGGCAATGAGCAGTTCTTC

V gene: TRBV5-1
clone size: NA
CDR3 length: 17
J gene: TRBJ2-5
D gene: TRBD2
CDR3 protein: CASSSEVASGLVATQYF
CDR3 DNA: TGCGCCAGCAGCTCTGAAGTCGCTAGCGGCCTTGTAGCGACCCAGTACTTC

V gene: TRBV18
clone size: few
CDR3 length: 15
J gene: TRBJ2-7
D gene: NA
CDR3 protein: CASSNIDQGGDEQYF
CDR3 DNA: TGTGCCAGCTCAAATATCGATCAGGGCGGCGACGAGCAGTACTTC

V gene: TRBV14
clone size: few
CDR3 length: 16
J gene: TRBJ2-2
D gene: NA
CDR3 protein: CASSQSRTVNTGELFF
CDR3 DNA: TGTGCCAGCAGCCAATCCCGGACAGTGAACACCGGGGAGCTGTTTTTT

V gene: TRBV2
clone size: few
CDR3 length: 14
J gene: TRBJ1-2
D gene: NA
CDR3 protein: CASSEVRTAYGYTF
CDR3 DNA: TGTGCCAGCAGTGAAGTTAGGACAGCCTATGGCTACACCTTC

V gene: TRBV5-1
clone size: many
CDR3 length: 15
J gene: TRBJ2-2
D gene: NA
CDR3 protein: CASSRMPTNTGELFF
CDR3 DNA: TGCGCCAGCAGCCGTATGCCAACGAACACCGGGGAGCTGTTTTTT

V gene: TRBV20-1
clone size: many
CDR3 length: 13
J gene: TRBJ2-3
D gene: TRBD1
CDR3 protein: CSARTGGSDTQYF
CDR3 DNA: TGCAGTGCTAGGACAGGGGGCTCAGATACGCAGTATTTT

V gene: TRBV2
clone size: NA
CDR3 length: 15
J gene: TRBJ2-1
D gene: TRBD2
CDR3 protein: CASLSGRPGDNEQFF
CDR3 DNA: TGTGCCAGTCTTAGCGGGAGGCCCGGGGACAATGAGCAGTTCTTC

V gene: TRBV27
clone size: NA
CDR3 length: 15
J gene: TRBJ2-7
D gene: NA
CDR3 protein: CASSLSIVGAYEQYF
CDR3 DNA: TGTGCCAGCAGTTTATCGATTGTTGGGGCCTACGAGCAGTACTTC

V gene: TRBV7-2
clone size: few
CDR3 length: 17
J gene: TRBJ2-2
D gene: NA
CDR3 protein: CASSLDPKEGRTGELFF
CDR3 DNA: TGTGCCAGCAGCTTAGACCCTAAAGAGGGAAGAACCGGGGAGCTGTTTTTT

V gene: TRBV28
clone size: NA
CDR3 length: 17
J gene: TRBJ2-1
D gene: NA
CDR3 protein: CASSETKGLRSYNEQFF
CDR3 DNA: TGTGCCAGCAGTGAGACTAAGGGACTTCGCTCCTACAATGAGCAGTTCTTC

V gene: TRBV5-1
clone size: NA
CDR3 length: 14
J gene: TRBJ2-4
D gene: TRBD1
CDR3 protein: CASSTTGGKNIQYF
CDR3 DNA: TGCGCCAGCAGCACAACAGGGGGCAAAAACATTCAGTACTTC

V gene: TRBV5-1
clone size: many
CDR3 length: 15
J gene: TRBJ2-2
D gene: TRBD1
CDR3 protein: CASSFGQGNTGELFF
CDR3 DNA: TGCGCCAGCAGCTTTGGACAGGGGAACACCGGGGAGCTGTTTTTT

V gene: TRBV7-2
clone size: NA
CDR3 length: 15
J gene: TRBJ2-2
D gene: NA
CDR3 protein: CASSLFRVNTGELFF
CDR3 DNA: TGTGCCAGCAGCTTATTTAGGGTGAACACCGGGGAGCTGTTTTTT

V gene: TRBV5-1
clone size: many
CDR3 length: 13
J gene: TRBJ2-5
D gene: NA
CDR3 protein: CASSRGYQETQYF
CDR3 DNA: TGTGCCAGCAGCCGGGGGTACCAAGAGACCCAGTACTTC

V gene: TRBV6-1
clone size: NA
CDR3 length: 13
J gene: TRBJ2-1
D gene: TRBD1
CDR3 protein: CASSSRDRDEQFF
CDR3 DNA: TGTGCCAGCAGTAGCCGGGACAGGGATGAGCAGTTCTTC

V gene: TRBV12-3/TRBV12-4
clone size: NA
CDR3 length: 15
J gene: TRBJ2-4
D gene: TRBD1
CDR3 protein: CASSPRDREKNIQYF
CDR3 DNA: TGTGCCAGCAGTCCCCGGGACAGGGAGAAAAACATTCAGTACTTC

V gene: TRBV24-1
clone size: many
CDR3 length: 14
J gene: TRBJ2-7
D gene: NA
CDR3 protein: CATSDGQGRFEQYF
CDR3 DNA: TGTGCCACCAGTGACGGCCAGGGGAGGTTCGAGCAGTACTTC

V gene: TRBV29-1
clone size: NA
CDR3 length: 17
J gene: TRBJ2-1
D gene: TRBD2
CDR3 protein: CSVADSRTSGIRVEQFF
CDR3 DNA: TGCAGCGTTGCAGACTCTCGGACTAGCGGGATTCGGGTTGAGCAGTTCTTC

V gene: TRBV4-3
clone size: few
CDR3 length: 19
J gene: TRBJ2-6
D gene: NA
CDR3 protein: CASSQDLPDIDSGANVLTF
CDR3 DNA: TGCGCCAGCAGCCAAGATTTACCGGACATAGACTCTGGGGCCAACGTCCTGACTTTC

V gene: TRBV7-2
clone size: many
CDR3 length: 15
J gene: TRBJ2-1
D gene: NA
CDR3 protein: CASSLARLTYNEQFF
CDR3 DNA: TGTGCCAGCAGCTTAGCGCGACTAACTTACAATGAGCAGTTCTTC

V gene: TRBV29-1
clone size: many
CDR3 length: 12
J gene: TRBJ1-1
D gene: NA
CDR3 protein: CSGGRENTEAFF
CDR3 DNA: TGCAGCGGGGGCAGAGAGAACACTGAAGCTTTCTTT

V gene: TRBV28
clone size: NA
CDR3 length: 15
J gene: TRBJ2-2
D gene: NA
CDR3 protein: CASSEPSANTGELFF
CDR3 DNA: TGTGCCAGCAGTGAACCCAGCGCGAACACCGGGGAGCTGTTTTTT

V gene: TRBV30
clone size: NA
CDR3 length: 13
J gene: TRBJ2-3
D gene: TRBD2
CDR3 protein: CAWSLAGADTQYF
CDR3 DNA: TGTGCCTGGAGCCTAGCGGGGGCAGATACGCAGTATTTT

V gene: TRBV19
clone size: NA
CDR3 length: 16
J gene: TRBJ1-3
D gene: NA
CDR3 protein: CASSPGTHRSGNTIYF
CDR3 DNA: TGTGCCAGTAGCCCCGGGACTCATCGCTCTGGAAACACCATATATTTT

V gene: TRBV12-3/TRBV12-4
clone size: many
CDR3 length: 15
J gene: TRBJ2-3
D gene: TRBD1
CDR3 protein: CASSLAGGSPYTQYF
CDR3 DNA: TGTGCCAGCAGTTTAGCAGGGGGCAGTCCGTATACGCAGTATTTT

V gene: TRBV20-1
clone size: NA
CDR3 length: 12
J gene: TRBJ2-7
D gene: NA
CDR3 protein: CSASRQTYEQYF
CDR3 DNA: TGCAGTGCTAGTCGACAGACCTACGAGCAGTACTTC